Listed below are T cell receptor beta chains from one sample, sequenced in a study of T cells in Graves' hyperthyroidism and ophthalmopathy. Each CDR3 protein gets one entry after TCRdb re-called the multiplex PCR reads with MiXCR. The sample includes hundreds of thousands of distinct CDR3 sequences, 15% to 20% seen only once; the top ten take under 35%. Sequenced material: blood. The receptors come from a young woman with Graves' ophthalmopathy. Both conserved end residues are trimmed from each CDR3. The order of the fields is J gene, V gene, CDR3 protein.

j_gene: TRBJ2-7; v_gene: TRBV3-1; CDR3aa: ASSPNPTSYEQY
j_gene: TRBJ2-7; v_gene: TRBV5-8; CDR3aa: ASSLEGGSSYEQY
j_gene: TRBJ2-7; v_gene: TRBV7-9; CDR3aa: ASSPIGGHEQY
j_gene: TRBJ2-2; v_gene: TRBV20-1; CDR3aa: SAREGQGLTGELF
j_gene: TRBJ2-1; v_gene: TRBV20-1; CDR3aa: SARDSLIAGEGYNEQF
j_gene: TRBJ2-3; v_gene: TRBV4-1; CDR3aa: ASSPRPPGDTQY
j_gene: TRBJ1-2; v_gene: TRBV11-2; CDR3aa: ASIVGNYGYT
j_gene: TRBJ1-2; v_gene: TRBV2; CDR3aa: ASSATITTGAAPSGYT
j_gene: TRBJ1-2; v_gene: TRBV19; CDR3aa: ASRDGLNYGYT
j_gene: TRBJ1-2; v_gene: TRBV20-1; CDR3aa: SAEKDRAQNYGYT
j_gene: TRBJ1-2; v_gene: TRBV6-1; CDR3aa: ASSPTLQGRSAGYT
j_gene: TRBJ2-5; v_gene: TRBV4-1; CDR3aa: ASSLDRGRGETQY
j_gene: TRBJ2-2; v_gene: TRBV6-1; CDR3aa: ASRTLAGGGKSGELF
j_gene: TRBJ1-1; v_gene: TRBV24-1; CDR3aa: ATSSPQFAEAF
j_gene: TRBJ2-1; v_gene: TRBV6-2/TRBV6-3; CDR3aa: ASSYGTGKPYNEQF
j_gene: TRBJ2-2; v_gene: TRBV7-9; CDR3aa: ASSQTVSSELF
j_gene: TRBJ1-2; v_gene: TRBV18; CDR3aa: ASSPPGVDYT
j_gene: TRBJ2-7; v_gene: TRBV20-1; CDR3aa: SASSGQSFSYEQY
j_gene: TRBJ1-1; v_gene: TRBV7-9; CDR3aa: ASSLKGGAGTEAF
j_gene: TRBJ2-2; v_gene: TRBV3-1; CDR3aa: ASSRVGEGGELF
j_gene: TRBJ2-2; v_gene: TRBV6-5; CDR3aa: ASSYDVTNTGELF
j_gene: TRBJ2-5; v_gene: TRBV27; CDR3aa: ASSQVVGETQY
j_gene: TRBJ1-2; v_gene: TRBV5-1; CDR3aa: ASSPAPTGEGYGYT
j_gene: TRBJ2-2; v_gene: TRBV25-1; CDR3aa: ASRDSTGELF
j_gene: TRBJ1-2; v_gene: TRBV7-9; CDR3aa: ASGSYGQGGSYGYT
j_gene: TRBJ1-2; v_gene: TRBV5-1; CDR3aa: ASSLDRGRGYT